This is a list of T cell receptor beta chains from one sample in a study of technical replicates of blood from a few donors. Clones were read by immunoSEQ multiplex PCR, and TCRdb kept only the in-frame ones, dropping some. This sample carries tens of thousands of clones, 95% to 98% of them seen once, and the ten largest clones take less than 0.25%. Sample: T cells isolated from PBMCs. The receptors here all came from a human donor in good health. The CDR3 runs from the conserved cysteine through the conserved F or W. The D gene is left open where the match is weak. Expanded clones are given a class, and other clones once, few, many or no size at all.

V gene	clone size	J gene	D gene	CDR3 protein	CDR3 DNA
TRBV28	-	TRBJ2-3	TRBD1	CASSLGQGWTDTQYF	TGTGCCAGCAGTTTAGGACAGGGATGGACAGATACGCAGTATTTT
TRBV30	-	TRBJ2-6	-	CAWESGANVLTF	TGTGCCTGGGAGTCCGGGGCCAACGTCCTGACTTTC
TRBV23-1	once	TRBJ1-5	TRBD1	CASSQSGRGRNQPQHF	TGCGCCAGCAGTCAATCTGGCAGGGGGAGGAATCAGCCCCAGCATTTT
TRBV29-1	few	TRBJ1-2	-	CSVGDRNYGYTF	TGCAGCGTGGGTGACAGGAACTATGGCTACACCTTC
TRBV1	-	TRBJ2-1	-	CTSSQPPPVTSDYEQFF	TGCACCAGCAGCCAACCCCCCCCCGTGACCTCTGACTATGAGCAGTTCTTC
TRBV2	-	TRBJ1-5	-	CASRPWTEYQPQHF	TGTGCCAGCAGACCCTGGACAGAATATCAGCCCCAGCATTTT
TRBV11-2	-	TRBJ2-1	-	CASSPLSSYNEQFF	TGTGCCAGCAGCCCCCTCAGCTCCTACAATGAGCAGTTCTTC
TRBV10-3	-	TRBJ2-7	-	CAISDEVNYEQYF	TGTGCCATCAGTGATGAGGTAAACTACGAGCAGTACTTC
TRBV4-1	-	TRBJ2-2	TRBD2	CASSPGLAGLSTGELFF	TGCGCCAGCAGCCCAGGACTAGCGGGACTGTCTACCGGGGAGCTGTTTTTT
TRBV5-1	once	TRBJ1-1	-	CASSSTGITEAFF	TGCGCCAGCAGCTCCACAGGGATAACTGAAGCTTTCTTT